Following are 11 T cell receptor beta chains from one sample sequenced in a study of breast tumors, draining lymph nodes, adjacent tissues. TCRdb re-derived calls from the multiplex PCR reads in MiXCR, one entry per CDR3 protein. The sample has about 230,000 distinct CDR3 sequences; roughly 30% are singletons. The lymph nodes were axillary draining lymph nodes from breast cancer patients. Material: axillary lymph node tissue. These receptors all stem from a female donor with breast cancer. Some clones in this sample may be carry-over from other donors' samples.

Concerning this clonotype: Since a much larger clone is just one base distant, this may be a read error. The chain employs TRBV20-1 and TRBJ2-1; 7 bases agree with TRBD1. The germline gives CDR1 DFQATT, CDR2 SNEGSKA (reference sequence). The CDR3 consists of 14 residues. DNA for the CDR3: TGCAGTGTCCCACAGCGACAGGGCTACAATGAGCGGTTCTTC. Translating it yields CSVPQRQGYNERFF.

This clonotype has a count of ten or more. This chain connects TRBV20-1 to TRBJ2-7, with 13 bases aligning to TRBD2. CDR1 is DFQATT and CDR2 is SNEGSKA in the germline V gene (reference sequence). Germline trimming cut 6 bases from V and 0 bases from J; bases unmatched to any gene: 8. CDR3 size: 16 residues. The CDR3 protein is CSARTSGSVPSYEQYF. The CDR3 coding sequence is TGCAGTGCCAGGACTAGCGGGAGCGTTCCCTCCTACGAGCAGTACTTC.

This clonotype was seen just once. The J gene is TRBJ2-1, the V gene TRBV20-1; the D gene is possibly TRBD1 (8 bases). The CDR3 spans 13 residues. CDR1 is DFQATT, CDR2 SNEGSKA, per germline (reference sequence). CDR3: CSLAPTGGGEQFF. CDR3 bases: TGCAGCTTGGCCCCCACAGGGGGGGGTGAGCAGTTCTTC.

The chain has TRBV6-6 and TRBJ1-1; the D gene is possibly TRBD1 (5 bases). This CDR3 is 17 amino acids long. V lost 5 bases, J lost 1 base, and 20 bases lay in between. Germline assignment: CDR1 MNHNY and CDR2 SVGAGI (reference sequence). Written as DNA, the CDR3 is TGTGCCAGCAGTATCCTTCAGGGCGGTATGCGGAACACTGAAGCTTTCTTT. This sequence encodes CASSILQGGMRNTEAFF.

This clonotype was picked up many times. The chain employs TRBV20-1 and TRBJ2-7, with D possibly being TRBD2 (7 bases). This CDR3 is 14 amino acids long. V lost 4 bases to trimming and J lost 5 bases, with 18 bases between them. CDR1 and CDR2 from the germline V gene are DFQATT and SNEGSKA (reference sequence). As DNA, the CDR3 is TGCAGTGCTACCTCGGGGAGGGGGTTGCACGAGCAGTACTTC. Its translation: CSATSGRGLHEQYF.

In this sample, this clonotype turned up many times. The CDR3 loop is CASSVGSGRGSDEQFF. The CDR3, as DNA: TGTGCCAGCAGCGTAGGATCAGGACGGGGGTCGGATGAGCAGTTCTTC. The V call is TRBV9, the J call TRBJ2-1; TRBD2 might be the D (6 bases). Per germline, CDR1 SGDLS and CDR2 YYNGEE. V dropped 0 bases and J dropped 8 bases, with 18 bases sitting between them. This CDR3 region has 16 residues.

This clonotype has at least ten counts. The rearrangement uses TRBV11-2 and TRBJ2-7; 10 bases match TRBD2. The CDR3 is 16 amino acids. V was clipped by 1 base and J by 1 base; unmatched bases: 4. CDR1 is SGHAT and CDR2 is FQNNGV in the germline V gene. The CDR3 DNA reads TGTGCCAGCAGCTTAGGGCTAGCGGGGGTGTCCTACGAGCAGTACTTC. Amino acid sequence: CASSLGLAGVSYEQYF.

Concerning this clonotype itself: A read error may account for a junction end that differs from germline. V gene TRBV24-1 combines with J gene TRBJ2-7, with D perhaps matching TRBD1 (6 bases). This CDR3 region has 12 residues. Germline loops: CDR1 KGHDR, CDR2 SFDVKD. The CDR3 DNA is TGTGCCACCGGTCGTGGGGGCTACGAGCAGCACTTC. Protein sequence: CATGRGGYEQHF.

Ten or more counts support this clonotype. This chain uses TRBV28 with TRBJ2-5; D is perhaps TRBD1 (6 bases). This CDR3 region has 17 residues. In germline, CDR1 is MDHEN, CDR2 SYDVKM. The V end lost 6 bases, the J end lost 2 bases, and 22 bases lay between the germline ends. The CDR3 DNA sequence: TGTGCCAGCAGCATACCTACGAACAGGGTTGATCAAGAGACCCAGTACTTC. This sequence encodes CASSIPTNRVDQETQYF.

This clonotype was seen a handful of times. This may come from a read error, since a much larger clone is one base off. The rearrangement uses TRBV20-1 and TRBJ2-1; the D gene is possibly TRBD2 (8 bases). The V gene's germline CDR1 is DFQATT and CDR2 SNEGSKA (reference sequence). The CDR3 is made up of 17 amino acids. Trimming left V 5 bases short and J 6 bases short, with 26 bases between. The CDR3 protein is CSALGILSGTVFNEQFF. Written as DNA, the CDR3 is TGCAGTGCTTTGGGAATACTTAGCGGGACAGTTTTCAATGAGCAGTTCTTC.

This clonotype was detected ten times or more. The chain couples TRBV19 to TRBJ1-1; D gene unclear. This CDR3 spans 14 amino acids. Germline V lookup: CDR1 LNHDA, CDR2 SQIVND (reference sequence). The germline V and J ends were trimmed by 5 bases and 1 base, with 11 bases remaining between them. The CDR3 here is CASSGWERNTEAFF. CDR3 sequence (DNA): TGTGCCAGTAGTGGATGGGAGAGGAACACTGAAGCTTTCTTT.